Listed below are T cell receptor beta chains from one sample, sequenced in a study of T-cell reconstitution after alpha-beta-depleted transplantation in children. Via MiXCR, TCRdb re-called the PCR reads, giving one row per CDR3 protein. The sample lists more than 500,000 distinct CDR3 sequences; roughly 10% were seen once. Sample: PBMCs, mostly from graft donor cells, taken 180 days after TCRalphabeta/CD19-depleted stem cell transplant. All receptors derive from a female patient under 10 years old who had a stem cell transplant for aplastic anemia, so the T cells may come from the graft donor. The CDR3 runs from the conserved cysteine through the conserved F or W. A D gene is named only where the DNA matches it firmly. Not all rows give a size; the values are once, few, many and, for expanded clones, a class.

abundance,j_gene,v_gene,d_gene,CDR3nt,CDR3aa
.,TRBJ1-5,TRBV6-1,.,TGTGCCAGCAGGGGCATTCAGGGAAATCAGCCCCAGCATTTT,CASRGIQGNQPQHF
.,TRBJ2-2,TRBV5-1,TRBD2,TGCGCCAGCACCTCACTAGCGGGAAACACCGGGGAGCTGTTTTTT,CASTSLAGNTGELFF
.,TRBJ2-1,TRBV25-1,.,TGTGCCAGCAGTGGGCGGGGGCCCTACAATGAGCAGTTCTTC,CASSGRGPYNEQFF
.,TRBJ1-4,TRBV4-3,.,TGCGCCAGCAGCCCCCTCCGCGGTGAAAAACTGTTTTTT,CASSPLRGEKLFF
.,TRBJ1-5,TRBV18,.,TGTGCCAGCTCACCGGAAGGGGGGCTAAGTCAGCCCCAGCATTTT,CASSPEGGLSQPQHF
.,TRBJ1-2,TRBV9,TRBD1,TGTGCCAGCAGCGTCCGGGACAGCGATGGCTACACCTTC,CASSVRDSDGYTF
.,TRBJ1-5,TRBV10-2,TRBD1,TGCGCCAGCAGCCCGGGACAGGGGGTTCGGATGTCATACGACAATCAGCCCCAGCATTTT,CASSPGQGVRMSYDNQPQHF
few,TRBJ2-7,TRBV27,TRBD1,TGTGCCAGCAGTCTAAACCGGGACAGGGTCGCCACTGGCCGGTACGAGCAGTACTTC,CASSLNRDRVATGRYEQYF
few,TRBJ2-1,TRBV7-2,TRBD1,TGTGCCAGCAGCTTAGACCGACAGGGGCCCAATGAGCAGTTCTTC,CASSLDRQGPNEQFF
many,TRBJ2-1,TRBV19,.,TGTGCCAGTAGTATAATCGGGCCAGACAAACAGTTCTTC,CASSIIGPDKQFF
few,TRBJ2-7,TRBV20-1,TRBD2,TGCAGTGCTAGAGACTCTCTAGCGGGAGGTGGGTACGAGCAGTACTTC,CSARDSLAGGGYEQYF
few,TRBJ2-5,TRBV5-1,TRBD2,TGCGCCAGCAGCTTGTCGACTAGCGGGAAGGAGACCCAGTACTTC,CASSLSTSGKETQYF
.,TRBJ2-2,TRBV24-1,.,TGTGCCACCAGTGATTTACAGGGGAACACCGGGGAGCTGTTTTTT,CATSDLQGNTGELFF
few,TRBJ2-5,TRBV6-1,.,TGTGCCAGCAGTGAACTGGGGGGCCTGTACCAAGAGACCCAGTACTTC,CASSELGGLYQETQYF
few,TRBJ2-5,TRBV7-2,.,TGTGCCAGCAGCTTACTAGGGTCGGTCCAGTACTTC,CASSLLGSVQYF
few,TRBJ2-2,TRBV15,TRBD1,TGTGCCACCAGGACCGGGACAGCGAACACCGGGGAGCTGTTTTTT,CATRTGTANTGELFF
few,TRBJ2-4,TRBV24-1,.,TGTGCCACCAGTGATTTGGACCGCAGTTCTCTCCCCTTGGAAGGAAACATTCAGTACTTC,CATSDLDRSSLPLEGNIQYF
.,TRBJ2-1,TRBV6-2/TRBV6-3,TRBD2,TGTGCCAGCATGGGACTAGCTATCTATGAGCAGTTCTTC,CASMGLAIYEQFF
many,TRBJ1-5,TRBV20-1,.,TGCAGTGTAAGGGGCCGCAATCAGCCCCAGCATTTT,CSVRGRNQPQHF
many,TRBJ2-2,TRBV6-2/TRBV6-3,TRBD2,TGTGCCAGCAGCCTTAGCGGGAGGTACACCGGGGAGCTGTTTTTT,CASSLSGRYTGELFF
few,TRBJ2-1,TRBV5-1,.,TGCGCCAGCAGCTTGGCCTGGGTTAGCTCCTACAATGAGCAGTTCTTC,CASSLAWVSSYNEQFF
few,TRBJ1-2,TRBV20-1,.,TGCAGTGCTAGAAGGGACGGGGAAAACTATGGCTACACCTTC,CSARRDGENYGYTF